This TCR beta chain was captured by sequencing in a study of T cell repertoires in cytomegalovirus infection. Looking at the study overall: Public TCR beta signatures marked donors with CMV infection and the matching HLA.

This clonotype was picked up a small number of times. Its antigen is still unknown. TCRdb processed the reads anew with MiXCR; each CDR3 protein has one entry. This repertoire shows around 740,000 distinct CDR3 sequences, less than 40% found once; its top ten account for 2.5% to 3.5%. Study-wide findings and caveats: It was HLA-C-restricted CMV-specific TCR beta clonotypes that dominated the response ex vivo.

The V gene end was trimmed by 4 bases and the J gene end by 9 bases; junction bases not matched to a gene: 12. The CDR3 covers 16 residues. From germline, CDR1 is SEHNR and CDR2 FQNEAQ (reference sequence). The chain links TRBV7-9 to TRBJ2-1; 10 positions agree with TRBD2. This TCR was recovered from a human donor in good health (CMV status not recorded). Some clones in this sample may be carry-over from other donors' samples. The sample taken for sequencing was PBMCs. The DNA for the CDR3 is TGTGCCAGCAGCTCCCGTCTAGCGGGGGAAGACCGTGAGCAGTTCTTC. It encodes CASSSRLAGEDREQFF.